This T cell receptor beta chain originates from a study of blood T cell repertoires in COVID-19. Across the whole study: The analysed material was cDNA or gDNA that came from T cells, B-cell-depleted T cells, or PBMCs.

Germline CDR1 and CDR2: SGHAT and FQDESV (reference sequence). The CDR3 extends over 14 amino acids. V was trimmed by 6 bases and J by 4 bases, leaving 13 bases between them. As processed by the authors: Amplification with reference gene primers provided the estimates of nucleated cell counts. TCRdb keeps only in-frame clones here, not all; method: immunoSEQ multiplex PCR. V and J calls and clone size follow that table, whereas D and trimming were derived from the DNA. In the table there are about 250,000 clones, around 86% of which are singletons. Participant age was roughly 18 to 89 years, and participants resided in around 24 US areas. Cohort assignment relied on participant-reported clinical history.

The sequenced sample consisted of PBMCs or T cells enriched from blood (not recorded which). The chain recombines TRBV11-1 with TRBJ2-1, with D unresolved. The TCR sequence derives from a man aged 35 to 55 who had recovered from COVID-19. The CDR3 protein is CASSPVRGYNEQFF. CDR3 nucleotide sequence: TGTGCCAGCAGTCCCGTTAGAGGATACAATGAGCAGTTCTTC.